This is a list of T cell receptor beta chains from one sample in a study of lymphopenia after photon versus proton radiotherapy. Profiled with immunoSEQ multiplex PCR; TCRdb holds only in-frame clones, not every one. The table shows 40,000 or so clones, with 92% occurring only once. Sequencing used peripheral blood, obtained from a patient treated with photon-based radiotherapy. All receptors derive from a man between 60 and 70 years old with cholangiocarcinoma. Each CDR3 is given with its conserved first and last residue. Fields, in order: clone size, J gene, D gene, V gene, CDR3 protein, CDR3 DNA. A D gene is named only where the DNA matches it firmly. Only some rows state a clone size, as once, few, many or a class for expanded clones.

NA	TRBJ2-7	TRBD1	TRBV27	CASSLSGQSYEQYF	TGTGCCAGCAGTTTATCGGGACAGTCCTACGAGCAGTACTTC
NA	TRBJ1-2	NA	TRBV5-1	CASSLYQGSHGYTF	TGCGCCAGCAGCTTGTACCAGGGCTCCCATGGCTACACCTTC
NA	TRBJ2-7	TRBD1	TRBV7-3	CASSFNRGSYEQYF	TGTGCCAGCAGCTTTAACAGGGGGTCCTACGAGCAGTACTTC
once	TRBJ2-2	NA	TRBV7-3	CASTAGTGNTGELFF	TGTGCCAGCACCGCCGGGACTGGGAACACCGGGGAGCTGTTTTTT
NA	TRBJ1-2	NA	TRBV27	CASSLAGNVYGYTF	TGTGCCAGCAGTTTAGCAGGGAACGTCTATGGCTACACCTTC
NA	TRBJ2-5	TRBD1	TRBV11-2	CASSLDRGRETQYF	TGTGCCAGCAGCTTGGACAGGGGGCGTGAGACCCAGTACTTC
NA	TRBJ2-2	NA	TRBV5-1	CASEVPARTGELFF	TGCGCCAGCGAGGTTCCAGCGAGGACCGGGGAGCTGTTTTTT
NA	TRBJ1-1	NA	TRBV6-5	CASRIDPDTEAFF	TGTGCCAGCAGGATTGACCCGGACACTGAAGCTTTCTTT
NA	TRBJ1-2	TRBD1	TRBV2	CASSEFGDSVYGYTF	TGTGCCAGCAGTGAATTTGGGGACAGCGTATATGGCTACACCTTC
NA	TRBJ2-5	TRBD1	TRBV9	CASSKGAGRETQYF	TGTGCCAGCAGTAAGGGGGCGGGTCGAGAGACCCAGTACTTC
NA	TRBJ2-1	TRBD2	TRBV7-8	CASIRTSGNNEQFF	TGTGCCAGCATACGGACTAGCGGTAACAATGAGCAGTTCTTC
NA	TRBJ2-2	NA	TRBV27	CASSSGATLGELFF	TGTGCCAGCAGTTCTGGGGCCACTCTCGGGGAGCTGTTTTTT
few	TRBJ2-7	TRBD2	TRBV2	CASTPEERGVWGGDPYEQYF	TGTGCCAGCACCCCCGAGGAGCGGGGGGTTTGGGGAGGGGATCCCTACGAGCAGTACTTC
NA	TRBJ2-7	NA	TRBV6-6	CASSSTGTRSSYEQYF	TGTGCCAGCAGTTCCACCGGGACAAGAAGCTCCTACGAGCAGTACTTC
NA	TRBJ2-3	TRBD2	TRBV19	CASASSGSADTQYF	TGTGCCAGTGCTTCTAGCGGGAGCGCAGATACGCAGTATTTT
NA	TRBJ2-7	TRBD1	TRBV9	CASSGGDRSYVQYF	TGTGCCAGCAGCGGAGGGGACAGGTCTTACGTGCAGTACTTC
NA	TRBJ2-3	NA	TRBV4-3	CASSQPGHGGDTQYF	TGCGCCAGCAGCCAGCCCGGACACGGGGGAGATACGCAGTATTTT
NA	TRBJ1-2	NA	TRBV19	CASSLSGRVYGYTF	TGTGCCAGTAGTCTGTCGGGACGGGTCTATGGCTACACCTTC
once	TRBJ1-2	TRBD1	TRBV5-1	CASSWAPGQGGNYGYTF	TGCGCCAGCAGCTGGGCCCCGGGACAGGGGGGGAACTATGGCTACACCTTC
NA	TRBJ1-5	NA	TRBV29-1	CSVAGAQNQPQHF	TGCAGCGTTGCGGGGGCACAAAATCAGCCCCAGCATTTT
NA	TRBJ2-5	NA	TRBV7-8	CASSPLRVGETQYF	TGTGCCAGCAGCCCCCTCCGAGTGGGAGAGACCCAGTACTTC
NA	TRBJ1-2	NA	TRBV6-1	CASSEVQRSGYTF	TGTGCCAGCAGTGAAGTTCAGAGGTCTGGCTACACCTTC
NA	TRBJ1-1	NA	TRBV28	CASSLIGGRTEAFF	TGTGCCAGCAGTTTAATCGGCGGGAGGACTGAAGCTTTCTTT
NA	TRBJ2-7	NA	TRBV19	CASSMTPYEQYF	TGTGCCAGTAGTATGACACCCTACGAGCAGTACTTC
NA	TRBJ2-4	NA	TRBV15	CATSSWEIAKNIQYF	TGTGCCACCAGCAGTTGGGAGATAGCCAAAAACATTCAGTACTTC
NA	TRBJ1-5	NA	TRBV6-1	CASSAQGSNQPQHF	TGTGCCAGCAGTGCTCAGGGCTCTAATCAGCCCCAGCATTTT
NA	TRBJ2-1	NA	TRBV5-8	CASSSRYRNEQFF	TGTGCCAGCAGCTCGCGATATCGGAATGAGCAGTTCTTC
once	TRBJ2-7	TRBD2	TRBV29-1	CSVELAGGPGGDEQYF	TGCAGCGTTGAGTTAGCGGGAGGGCCGGGTGGAGACGAGCAGTACTTC
NA	TRBJ1-2	TRBD1	TRBV10-3	CAISTGGMGYTF	TGTGCCATCAGTACAGGGGGCATGGGCTACACCTTC
NA	TRBJ2-1	TRBD2	TRBV6-5	CASSYWRGAHNEQFF	TGTGCCAGCAGTTACTGGCGGGGGGCACACAATGAGCAGTTCTTC
NA	TRBJ1-1	TRBD1	TRBV7-7	CASSRDGTGRYAEAFF	TGTGCCAGCAGCCGAGATGGGACAGGGCGCTACGCTGAAGCTTTCTTT
once	TRBJ2-7	TRBD2	TRBV29-1	CSVEAPTSGRTQLSTYEQYF	TGCAGCGTTGAAGCCCCTACTAGCGGGAGGACTCAACTGTCCACCTACGAGCAGTACTTC
NA	TRBJ2-3	NA	TRBV10-3	CAISDKGWKTDTQYF	TGTGCCATCAGTGATAAGGGGTGGAAGACAGATACGCAGTATTTT
NA	TRBJ2-1	NA	TRBV19	CASSISGAVGSYNEQFF	TGTGCCAGTAGTATCAGTGGGGCAGTTGGGTCCTACAATGAGCAGTTCTTC
NA	TRBJ2-7	NA	TRBV7-2	CASSLHYEQYF	TGTGCCAGCAGCTTACACTACGAGCAGTACTTC
NA	TRBJ1-5	NA	TRBV6-1	CASSDGQSNQPQHF	TGTGCCAGCAGTGACGGTCAGAGCAATCAGCCCCAGCATTTT
NA	TRBJ1-6	NA	TRBV6-1	CASNREGNNSPLHF	TGTGCCAGCAACAGGGAGGGGAATAATTCACCCCTCCACTTT
NA	TRBJ2-3	NA	TRBV7-6	CASSLEPSTDTQYF	TGTGCCAGCAGCTTAGAACCAAGCACAGATACGCAGTATTTT
NA	TRBJ2-1	TRBD1	TRBV4-1	CASSQLGQSNYNEQFF	TGCGCCAGCAGCCAGCTGGGACAGTCAAACTACAATGAGCAGTTCTTC
NA	TRBJ2-1	TRBD2	TRBV11-1	CASSLSSGANEQFF	TGTGCCAGCAGCTTATCTAGCGGAGCTAATGAGCAGTTCTTC
NA	TRBJ2-1	NA	TRBV5-6	CASSLASQGLGYNEQFF	TGTGCCAGCAGCTTGGCCTCTCAGGGGCTAGGCTACAATGAGCAGTTCTTC
NA	TRBJ2-7	NA	TRBV18	CASSPVGSYEQYF	TGTGCCAGCTCACCAGTCGGGTCCTACGAGCAGTACTTC
NA	TRBJ1-1	NA	TRBV2	CATKDSDAFMNTEAFF	TGTGCCACCAAGGACAGCGACGCTTTCATGAACACTGAAGCTTTCTTT
NA	TRBJ2-7	TRBD2	TRBV9	CASSVGGGNSYEQYF	TGTGCCAGCAGCGTAGGCGGGGGAAACTCCTACGAGCAGTACTTC
NA	TRBJ2-4	TRBD1	TRBV19	CASTGGGNIQYF	TGTGCCAGTACAGGGGGCGGAAACATTCAGTACTTC